This T cell receptor (beta chain) was identified during a study of T-cell reconstitution after alpha-beta-depleted transplantation in children. Whole-study results and caveats: Alpha-beta T cells about two months after transplant reportedly derived from several hundred expanded graft clones. Recipient T cells and thymic progenitors that survived were the source of the high TCRbeta diversity seen at day 60 in some patients.

Library preparation (for TCRbeta) was performed with unique molecular identifiers. Using its own MiXCR run on the PCR reads, TCRdb lists one record per CDR3 protein. Of some 300,000 distinct CDR3 sequences listed, around 10% were seen once; the top ten hold roughly 7.1%. There are 15 residues in the CDR3. V was pared by 6 bases and J by 2 bases, with 14 bases between. In regard to this clonotype: Its antigen is unidentified.

The source is a boy under three years old with acute myeloid leukemia, due to receive a stem cell transplant. This material consisted of PBMCs, taken before TCRalphabeta/CD19-depleted stem cell transplant. This chain links TRBV12-3 or TRBV12-4 with TRBJ1-5, with a possible D match to TRBD1 (6 bases). For the CDR3, the DNA is TGTGCCAGCAGATTACAGGGCGGCCGCAATCAGCCCCAGCATTTT. Its translation: CASRLQGGRNQPQHF.